The present T cell receptor beta chain was sequenced within a study of blood T cell repertoires in COVID-19. The CDR3 covers 15 residues. Per the germline V gene, CDR1 is SGHAT and CDR2 is FQNNGV. V trimming: 5 bases; J trimming: 7 bases; junction bases outside the gene matches: 10. Assay used: immunoSEQ multiplex PCR; TCRdb lists only in-frame clones, some missing. The sample records under 500,000 clones, about 89% being singletons. Sequenced material: peripheral blood. The sequence derives from a woman aged 25 to 45 with acute or convalescent COVID-19. The rearrangement links TRBV11-2 to TRBJ2-2; 7 bases match TRBD1. CDR3 in DNA: TGTGCCAGCAGCCTTCGTGGGACAGTTTACGGGGAGCTGTTTTTT. Its protein product is CASSLRGTVYGELFF.